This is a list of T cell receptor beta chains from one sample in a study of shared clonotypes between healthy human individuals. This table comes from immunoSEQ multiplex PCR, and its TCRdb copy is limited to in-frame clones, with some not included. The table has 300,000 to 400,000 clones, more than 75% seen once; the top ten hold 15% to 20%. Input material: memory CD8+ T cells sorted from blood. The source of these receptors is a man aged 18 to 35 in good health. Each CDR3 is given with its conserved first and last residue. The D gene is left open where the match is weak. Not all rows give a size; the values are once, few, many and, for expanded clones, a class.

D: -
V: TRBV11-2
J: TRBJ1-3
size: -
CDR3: CASSLAWNSGNTIYF
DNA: TGTGCCAGCAGCTTAGCCTGGAACTCTGGAAACACCATATATTTT

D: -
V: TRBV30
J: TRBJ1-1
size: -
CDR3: CAWSNGREVDTEAFF
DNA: TGTGCCTGGAGTAACGGCAGGGAGGTCGACACTGAAGCTTTCTTT

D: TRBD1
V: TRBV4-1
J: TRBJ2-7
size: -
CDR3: CASSLGTGITYEQYF
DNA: TGCGCCAGCAGCCTTGGGACAGGGATCACGTACGAGCAGTACTTC

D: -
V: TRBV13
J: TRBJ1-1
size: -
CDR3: CASSRSGEGETEAFF
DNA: TGTGCCAGCAGCAGGAGTGGGGAAGGGGAAACTGAAGCTTTCTTT

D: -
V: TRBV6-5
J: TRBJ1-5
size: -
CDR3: CASTSGNQPQHF
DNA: TGTGCCAGCACTTCGGGGAATCAGCCCCAGCATTTT

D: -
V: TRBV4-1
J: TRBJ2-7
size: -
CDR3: CASSQDKELYYEQYF
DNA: TGCGCCAGCAGCCAAGATAAGGAACTATACTACGAGCAGTACTTC

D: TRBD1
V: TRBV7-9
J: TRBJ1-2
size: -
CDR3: CASSIDRGDYYGYTF
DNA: TGTGCCAGCAGCATCGACAGGGGGGATTACTATGGCTACACCTTC

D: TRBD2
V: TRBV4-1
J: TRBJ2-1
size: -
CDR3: CASSQGSRLAAYQYNEQFF
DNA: TGCGCCAGCAGCCAAGGGAGTCGGCTAGCGGCTTATCAATACAATGAGCAGTTCTTC

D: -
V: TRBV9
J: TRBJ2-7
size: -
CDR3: CASSVGVGSYEQYF
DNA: TGTGCCAGCAGCGTAGGTGTGGGATCGTACGAGCAGTACTTC

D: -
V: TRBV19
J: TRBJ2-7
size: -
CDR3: CASSMGAFYEQYF
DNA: TGTGCCAGTAGTATGGGGGCCTTCTACGAGCAGTACTTC

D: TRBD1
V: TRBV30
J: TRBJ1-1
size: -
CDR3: CAWSRQGGDEAFF
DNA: TGTGCCTGGAGTCGACAGGGGGGAGATGAAGCTTTCTTT

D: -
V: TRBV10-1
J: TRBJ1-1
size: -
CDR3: CASSRQGHTEAFF
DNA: TGCGCCAGCAGCCGCCAAGGGCACACTGAAGCTTTCTTT

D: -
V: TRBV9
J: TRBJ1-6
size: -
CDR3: CASSPSGGNNSPLHF
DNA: TGTGCCAGCAGCCCCAGCGGAGGCAATAATTCACCCCTCCACTTT

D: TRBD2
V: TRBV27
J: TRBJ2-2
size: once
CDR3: CASSPRLAGVTGELFF
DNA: TGTGCCAGCAGTCCTAGACTAGCGGGGGTCACCGGGGAGCTGTTTTTT

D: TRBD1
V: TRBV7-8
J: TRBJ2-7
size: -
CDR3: CASSFDIRDRGYEQYF
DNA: TGTGCCAGCAGCTTCGACATCAGGGACAGGGGTTACGAGCAGTACTTC